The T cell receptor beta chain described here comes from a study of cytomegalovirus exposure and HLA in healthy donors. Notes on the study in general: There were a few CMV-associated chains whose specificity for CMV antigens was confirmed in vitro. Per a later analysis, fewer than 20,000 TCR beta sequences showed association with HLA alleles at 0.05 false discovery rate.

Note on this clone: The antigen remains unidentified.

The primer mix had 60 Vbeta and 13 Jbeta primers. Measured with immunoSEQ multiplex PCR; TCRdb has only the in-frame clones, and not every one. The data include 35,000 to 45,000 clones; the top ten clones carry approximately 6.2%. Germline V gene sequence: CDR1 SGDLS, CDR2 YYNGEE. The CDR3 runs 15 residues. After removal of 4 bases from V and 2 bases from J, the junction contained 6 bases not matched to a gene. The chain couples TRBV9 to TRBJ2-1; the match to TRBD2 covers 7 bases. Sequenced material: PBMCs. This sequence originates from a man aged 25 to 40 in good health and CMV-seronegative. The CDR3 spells CASSSRLATYNEQFF. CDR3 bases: TGTGCCAGCAGCTCCCGACTAGCCACCTACAATGAGCAGTTCTTC. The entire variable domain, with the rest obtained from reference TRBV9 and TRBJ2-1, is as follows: DSGVTQTPKHLITATGQRVTLRCSPRSGDLSVYWYQQSLDQGLQFLIQYYNGEERAKGNILERFSAQQFPDLHSELNLSSLELGDSALYFCASSSRLATYNEQFFGPGTRLTVL.